This T cell receptor beta chain emerged from a study of cytomegalovirus exposure and HLA in healthy donors. Study conclusions and caveats: The study labeled more than 150 TCR beta chains cytomegalovirus-associated.

Looked up from germline, CDR1 is SGDLS and CDR2 is YYNGEE. CDR3 length: 17 amino acids. V was clipped by 0 bases and J by 3 bases; unmatched bases: 10. Turning to this clone: Antigen: not known.

The study ran its PCR with 60 Vbeta and 13 Jbeta primers. Method: immunoSEQ multiplex PCR; TCRdb's copy keeps in-frame clones and lacks some. The data hold around 52,000 clones, with just under 85% observed a single time. This rearrangement joins TRBV9 to TRBJ2-7, with TRBD1 matching over 9 bases. The source material was PBMCs. The sequence came from a middle-aged man in good health and CMV-seronegative. The CDR3 spells CASSVGISLTGGYEQYF. The CDR3 DNA reads as TGTGCCAGCAGCGTAGGAATTTCGTTGACAGGGGGCTACGAGCAGTACTTC.